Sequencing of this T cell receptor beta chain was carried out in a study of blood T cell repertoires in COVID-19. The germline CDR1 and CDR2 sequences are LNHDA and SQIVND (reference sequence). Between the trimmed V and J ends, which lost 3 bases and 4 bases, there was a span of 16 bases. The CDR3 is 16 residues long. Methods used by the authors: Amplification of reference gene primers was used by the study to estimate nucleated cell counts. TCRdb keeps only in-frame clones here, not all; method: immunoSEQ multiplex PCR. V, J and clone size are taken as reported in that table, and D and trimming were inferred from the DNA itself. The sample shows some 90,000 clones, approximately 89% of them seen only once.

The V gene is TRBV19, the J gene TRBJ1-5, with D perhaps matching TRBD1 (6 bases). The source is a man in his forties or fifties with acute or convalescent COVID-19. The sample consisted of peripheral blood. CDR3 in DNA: TGTGCCAGTAGTATCGGTCTGACAGGCGTTAATCAGCCCCAGCATTTT. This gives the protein CASSIGLTGVNQPQHF.